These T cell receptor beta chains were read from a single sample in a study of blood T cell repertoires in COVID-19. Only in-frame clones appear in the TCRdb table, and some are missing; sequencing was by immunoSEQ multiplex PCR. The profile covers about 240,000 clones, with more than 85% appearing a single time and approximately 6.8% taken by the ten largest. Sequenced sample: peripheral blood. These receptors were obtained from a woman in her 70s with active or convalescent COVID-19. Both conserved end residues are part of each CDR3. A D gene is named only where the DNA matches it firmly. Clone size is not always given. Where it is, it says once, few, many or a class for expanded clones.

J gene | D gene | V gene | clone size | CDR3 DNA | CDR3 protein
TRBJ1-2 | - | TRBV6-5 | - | TGTGCCAGCAGCCCCGACAGAAGCGACTATGGCTACACCTTC | CASSPDRSDYGYTF
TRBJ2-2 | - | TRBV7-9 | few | TGTGCCAGCAGCTTAGTGGTAGGAGACACCGGGGAGCTGTTTTTT | CASSLVVGDTGELFF
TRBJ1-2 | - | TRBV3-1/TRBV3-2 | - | TGTGCCAGCGCGGTACAGGGAGAGGATGGCTACACCTTC | CASAVQGEDGYTF
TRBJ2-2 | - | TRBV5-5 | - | TGTGCCAGCAGCTTGGTGCAGGGGGGCACCGGGGAGCTGTTTTTT | CASSLVQGGTGELFF
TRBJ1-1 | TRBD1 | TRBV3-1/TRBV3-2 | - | TGTGCCAGCAGCCAAGAGGCGAGGAGGGGGCAGGGGAACACTGAAGCTTTCTTT | CASSQEARRGQGNTEAFF
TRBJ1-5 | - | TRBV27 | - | TGTGCCAGCAGTTTCCGGGGGGGAGATCAGCCCCAGCATTTT | CASSFRGGDQPQHF
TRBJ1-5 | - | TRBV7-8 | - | TGTGCCAGCAGCTCAGGGATAGGGCGCCATCAGCCCCAGCATTTT | CASSSGIGRHQPQHF
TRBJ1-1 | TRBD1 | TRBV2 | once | TGTGCCAGCAGTCTGAGGGACAGAGTGAACACTGAAGCTTTCTTT | CASSLRDRVNTEAFF
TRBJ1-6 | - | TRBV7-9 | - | TGTGCCAGCAGCCCTGAAGCAGGGTCAAAATCACCCCTCCACTTT | CASSPEAGSKSPLHF
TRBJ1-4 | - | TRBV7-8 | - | TGTGCCAGCAGCTTAGTGGGGGGGGCCAGGGAAAAACTGTTTTTT | CASSLVGGAREKLFF
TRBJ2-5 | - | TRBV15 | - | TGTGCCACCAGCAGAGGGCCTCAAGAGACCCAGTACTTC | CATSRGPQETQYF
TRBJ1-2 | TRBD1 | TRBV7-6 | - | TGTGCCAGCAGCCGTCAGGGGGACTATGGCTACACCTTC | CASSRQGDYGYTF
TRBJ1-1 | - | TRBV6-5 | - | TGTGCCAGCAGTTCCGGGTCTCTCAGCGATGCTTTCTTT | CASSSGSLSDAFF
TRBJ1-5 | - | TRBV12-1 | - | TGTGCCAGCATACCTGACCTTAGGACATTCTTTAGCAATCAGCCCCAGCATTTT | CASIPDLRTFFSNQPQHF
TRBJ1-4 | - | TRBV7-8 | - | TGTGCCAGCAGCTCGGGTTCGCGTTCGGATGAAAAACTGTTTTTT | CASSSGSRSDEKLFF
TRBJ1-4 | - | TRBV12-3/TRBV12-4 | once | TGTGCCAGCAGTGGACAGATTGAAAAACTGTTTTTT | CASSGQIEKLFF
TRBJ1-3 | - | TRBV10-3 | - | TGTGCCATCAGTGATGGCGGCAGCAGTGGAAACACCATATATTTT | CAISDGGSSGNTIYF
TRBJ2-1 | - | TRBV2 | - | TGTGCCAGCAGTGACGTTGAGCAGTTCTTC | CASSDVEQFF
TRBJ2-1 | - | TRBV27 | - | TGTGCCAGCAGTTCCCTAGGCCCCCACAATGAGCAGTTCTTC | CASSSLGPHNEQFF
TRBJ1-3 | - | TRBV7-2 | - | TGTGCCAGCAGCTTAGTCAGAGACTACTCTGGAAACACCATATATTTT | CASSLVRDYSGNTIYF